This T cell receptor beta chain came from a study of cytomegalovirus exposure and HLA in healthy donors. There are 13 residues in the CDR3. Germline V gene data show CDR1 as MNHEY and CDR2 as SVGAGI. Trimming left V 7 bases short and J 4 bases short, with 13 bases between. About this clone: Antigen: not known.

The PCR ran on 60 Vbeta and 13 Jbeta primers. This table comes from immunoSEQ multiplex PCR, and its TCRdb copy is limited to in-frame clones, with some not included. This repertoire shows under 200,000 clones, approximately 80% found once; its top ten account for approximately 2.2%. Study-wide findings and caveats: Per published reports, the classifier diagnosed cytomegalovirus status with high specificity and sensitivity.

This chain connects TRBV6-5 to TRBJ1-2; a possible D gene is TRBD1 (6 bases). Sequencing used PBMCs. This clonotype was sampled from a woman aged 45-65 years in good health and CMV-seronegative. The CDR3: CASTRSTGYGYTF. CDR3 nucleotides: TGTGCCAGCACACGCTCGACAGGCTATGGCTACACCTTC.